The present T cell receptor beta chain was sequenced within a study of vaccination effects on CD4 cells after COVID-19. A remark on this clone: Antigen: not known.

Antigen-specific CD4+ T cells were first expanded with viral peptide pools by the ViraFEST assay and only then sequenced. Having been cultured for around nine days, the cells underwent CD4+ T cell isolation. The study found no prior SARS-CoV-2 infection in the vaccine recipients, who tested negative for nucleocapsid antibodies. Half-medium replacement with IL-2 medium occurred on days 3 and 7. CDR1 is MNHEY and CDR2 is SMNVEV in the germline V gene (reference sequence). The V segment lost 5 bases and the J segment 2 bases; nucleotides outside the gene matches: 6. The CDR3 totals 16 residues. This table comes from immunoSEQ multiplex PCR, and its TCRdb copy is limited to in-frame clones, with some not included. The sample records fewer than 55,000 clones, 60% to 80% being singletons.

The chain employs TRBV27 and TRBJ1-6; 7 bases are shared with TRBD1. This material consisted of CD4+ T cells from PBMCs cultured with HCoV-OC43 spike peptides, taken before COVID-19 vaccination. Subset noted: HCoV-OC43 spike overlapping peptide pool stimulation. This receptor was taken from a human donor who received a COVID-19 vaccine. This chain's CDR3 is CASSPLGGPYNSPLHF. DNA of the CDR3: TGTGCCAGCAGTCCCTTAGGGGGCCCCTATAATTCACCCCTCCACTTT.